Presented here are 30 T cell receptor beta chains from one specimen sequenced in a study of blood T cell repertoires in COVID-19 (dated by TCRdb to 2018 to 2021). Library method: the immunoSEQ multiplex PCR assay. The table comes from immuneACCESS by way of TCRdb, which keeps in-frame sequences with V and J called. Part of the clones is missing from these tables; in studies checked, under half for an unresolved V gene and the rest for unknown reasons. The sample table records about 53,000 clones; around four fifths of these occur just once. Around 15% of the sample lies in the top ten. The sequencing sample was made of peripheral blood. The receptors were sampled from a human donor in a cohort sampled during active COVID-19.

The chain links TRBV20-1 to TRBJ2-5; D call uncertain. V was shortened by 3 bases and J by 8 bases, with 10 bases between the two germline ends. This CDR3 comprises 11 residues. In germline, CDR1 is DFQATT, CDR2 SNEGSKA (reference sequence). The CDR3 region is CSASDHPTQYF. CDR3 sequence (DNA): TGCAGTGCTAGTGACCATCCCACCCAGTACTTC.

The chain joins TRBV6-2 or TRBV6-3 to TRBJ1-1; 8 bases fit TRBD1. The germline V gene encodes CDR1 MNHEY and CDR2 SVGEGT. V shed 0 bases, J shed 3 bases, and the junction held 18 bases outside the gene matches. The CDR3 is 20 residues long. DNA for the CDR3: TGTGCCAGCAGTTACTCAGGACCCCTCAGGGGGCGGATGAGGGACACTGAAGCTTTCTTT. It codes for CASSYSGPLRGRMRDTEAFF.

The rearrangement joins TRBV6-4 to TRBJ1-4, with D possibly TRBD1 on 6 matching bases. The CDR3 length is 13 residues. Germline loops: CDR1 MRHNA, CDR2 SNTAGT. This chain's CDR3 is CPMVGGVYEKLFF. The CDR3, as DNA: TGTCCAATGGTTGGGGGCGTATATGAAAAACTGTTTTTT.

V gene TRBV2 combines with J gene TRBJ2-1; TRBD2 matches 9 bases. V dropped 7 bases and J dropped 7; count of bases not matched to a gene: 8. This CDR3 has 14 residues. Germline CDR1 and CDR2: SNHLY and FYNNEI. The CDR3 sequence is CASKEREVGNEQFF. The CDR3 DNA follows: TGTGCCAGCAAGGAGCGGGAGGTAGGGAATGAGCAGTTCTTC.

The rearrangement joins TRBV28 to TRBJ2-7; 10 bases are a match to TRBD1. The trim removed 3 bases at V and 0 bases at J, leaving 5 bases unmatched. The CDR3 loop spans 16 amino acids. The germline V gene encodes CDR1 MDHEN and CDR2 SYDVKM. In nucleotides, the CDR3 is TGTGCCAGCAGTTTGGACAGGGGGTACTCCTCCTACGAGCAGTACTTC. Its translation is CASSLDRGYSSYEQYF. The full variable domain, rest sourced from reference TRBV28 and TRBJ2-7, is DVKVTQSSRYLVKRTGEKVFLECVQDMDHENMFWYRQDPGLGLRLIYFSYDVKMKEKGDIPEGYSVSREKKERFSLILESASTNQTSMYLCASSLDRGYSSYEQYFGPGTRLTVT.

The J gene is TRBJ1-2, the V gene TRBV5-8; D ambiguous. Germline CDR1 is SGHTS and CDR2 is YDEGEE. The CDR3 loop spans 15 amino acids. Trimming cost V 4 bases and J 7 bases, with 20 bases left between them. The DNA of the CDR3 is TGTGCCAGCAGCCCGCGAGGGAGGGCAGAAGGTGGCTACACCTTC. It specifies CASSPRGRAEGGYTF.

This clone showed up just a few times. Other DNA sequences in this specimen translate into the identical CDR3. This chain links TRBV7-9 with TRBJ2-7; D gene unclear. Trimming took off 3 bases at V and 0 bases at J, with 9 bases between the two ends. There are 14 residues in the CDR3. Germline V CDR1 and CDR2: SEHNR, FQNEAQ (reference sequence). CDR3: CASSLGRSSYEQYF. DNA for the CDR3: TGTGCCAGCAGCTTGGGCAGAAGCTCCTACGAGCAGTACTTC.

This sequence joins TRBV4-2 and TRBJ1-6; weak D call: TRBD1 (5 bases). The CDR3 loop spans 15 amino acids. The germline V and J ends were trimmed by 1 base and 7 bases, with 11 bases remaining between them. Germline assignment: CDR1 LGHNA and CDR2 YNFKEQ. The CDR3 loop is CASSQAWQGNSPLHF. CDR3 nucleotide sequence: TGTGCCAGCAGCCAAGCCTGGCAGGGCAATTCACCCCTCCACTTT.

The gene calls are TRBV29-1 and TRBJ2-1, with 11 bases matching TRBD2. J lost 0 bases, V lost 6 bases, and 13 bases had no gene match. The CDR3 covers 18 residues. From germline, CDR1 is SQVTM and CDR2 ANQGSEA. CDR3 coding DNA: TGCAGCGTCATGGGTCTAGCGGGGGGTTCCAGCTCCTACAATGAGCAGTTCTTC. Protein sequence: CSVMGLAGGSSSYNEQFF.

This chain uses TRBV27 with TRBJ2-7; 8 nucleotides line up with TRBD1. Germline V CDR1 and CDR2: MNHEY, SMNVEV (reference sequence). The CDR3 is 14 amino acids. Unmatched junction bases numbered 6, after V lost 6 bases and J lost 2 bases. CDR3 loop: CASRRTGITYEQYF. The CDR3 DNA is TGTGCCAGCAGGCGGACAGGGATTACCTACGAGCAGTACTTC.

This rearrangement joins TRBV19 to TRBJ2-6, with 7 bases lining up with TRBD1. Germline V lookup: CDR1 LNHDA, CDR2 SQIVND (reference sequence). After removal of 7 bases from V and 4 bases from J, the junction contained 7 bases not matched to a gene. CDR3 length: 15 residues. The chain's CDR3 is CASNKGAAGANVLTF. The CDR3 coding sequence is TGTGCCAGTAATAAGGGGGCGGCAGGGGCCAACGTCCTGACTTTC.

This clone was detected ten times or more. V is TRBV5-4 and J is TRBJ2-2, with a weak D call TRBD2 (5 bases). CDR1 is SGHNT and CDR2 is YYREEE in the germline V gene (reference sequence). The CDR3 extends over 17 amino acids. The V end was cut by 2 bases, the J end by 0 bases, with 14 bases between. DNA for the CDR3: TGTGCCAGCAGCTTTCGCCAGCGGAGCGCGAACACCGGGGAGCTGTTTTTT. Its protein is CASSFRQRSANTGELFF.

The chain couples TRBV19 to TRBJ1-1; 9 bases align to TRBD1. Germline CDR1 LNHDA, CDR2 SQIVND (reference sequence). V lost 7 bases to trimming and J lost 5 bases; unmatched junction nucleotides: 11. The CDR3 loop spans 15 amino acids. DNA for the CDR3: TGTGCCAGTAAGGGCGATAACAGGGGGCTTACTGAAGCTTTCTTT. This translates into CASKGDNRGLTEAFF.

The chain couples TRBV30 to TRBJ2-5; TRBD1 might be the D (5 bases). The CDR3 is 13 residues long. Trimming stripped 3 bases from V and 1 base from J, with 9 bases between. Germline V lookup: CDR1 GTSNPN, CDR2 SVGIG (reference sequence). CDR3 region: CAWRGDSQETQYF. CDR3 in DNA: TGTGCCTGGAGGGGTGACAGCCAAGAGACCCAGTACTTC.

The chain uses TRBV11-2 and TRBJ2-7; 10 bases map to TRBD1. V was pared by 6 bases and J by 3 bases, with 11 bases of the junction left unmatched. The CDR3 contains 16 residues. The germline CDR1 and CDR2 sequences are SGHAT and FQNNGV. The CDR3 protein is CASRPPGQGFIYEQYF. CDR3 in DNA: TGTGCCAGCAGGCCGCCGGGACAGGGGTTTATCTACGAGCAGTACTTC.

This chain joins TRBV7-8 and TRBJ2-5; 10 bases align to TRBD1. Germline-derived CDR1 and CDR2 are SGHVS and FQNEAQ. The CDR3 sequence is 15 residues long. V trimming: 5 bases; J trimming: 5 bases; junction bases outside the gene matches: 8. CDR3 region: CASSLSGTGVETQYF. DNA for the CDR3: TGTGCCAGCAGCCTCTCCGGGACAGGGGTGGAGACCCAGTACTTC.

The table lists this clone with a count of one. The V call is TRBV5-1, the J call TRBJ1-4, with D tentatively TRBD1 (5 bases). CDR1 is SGHRS and CDR2 is YFSETQ in the germline V gene. The V and J ends lost 7 bases and 7 bases respectively, with 20 bases between them. This CDR3 contains 15 residues. CDR3 DNA: TGCGCCAGCCGGACCCTTGGGGGGGGTAGTGAAAAACTGTTTTTT. This translates into CASRTLGGGSEKLFF.

The rearrangement links TRBV7-2 to TRBJ1-1, with 7 bases lining up with TRBD1. The V gene's germline CDR1 is SGHTA and CDR2 FQGNSA. There are 14 residues in the CDR3. V trimming: 5 bases; J trimming: 2 bases; junction bases outside the gene matches: 5. The CDR3 DNA reads TGTGCCAGCAGCCCACAGGGGCACAACACTGAAGCTTTCTTT. It codes for CASSPQGHNTEAFF.

The chain recombines TRBV4-3 with TRBJ2-7; 7 bases agree with TRBD1. Trimming at V came to 0 bases and at J to 2 bases, leaving 7 bases not matched to a gene. Looked up from germline, CDR1 is LGHNA and CDR2 is YSLEER. There are 16 residues in the CDR3. The CDR3 reads CASSQEYTDRPYEQYF. The CDR3, as DNA: TGCGCCAGCAGCCAAGAATATACGGACAGGCCCTACGAGCAGTACTTC.

The rearrangement links TRBV10-3 to TRBJ2-7; the D gene is possibly TRBD2 (6 bases). This CDR3 is built from 14 residues. CDR1 and CDR2 from the germline V gene are ENHRY and SYGVKD. V lost 6 bases and J lost 5, with 17 bases in between. The CDR3 protein is CAIRSRAREDEQYF. The CDR3 nucleotides are TGTGCCATCAGGTCCAGGGCTAGGGAGGACGAGCAGTACTTC.

The chain has TRBV9 and TRBJ2-3; no reliable D call. The CDR3 consists of 13 residues. V was clipped by 3 bases and J by 0 bases, with 5 bases between them. Germline V CDR1 and CDR2: SGDLS, YYNGEE. Here the CDR3 DNA reads TGTGCCAGCAGCGCAACTAGCACAGATACGCAGTATTTT. Protein: CASSATSTDTQYF.

The gene calls are TRBV9 and TRBJ2-5; the match to TRBD2 covers 8 bases. This CDR3 has 14 amino acids. Trimming cost V 3 bases and J 5 bases; bases outside gene matches: 6. CDR1 is SGDLS and CDR2 is YYNGEE in the germline V gene. The CDR3 protein is CASSASGGVETQYF. CDR3 in DNA: TGTGCCAGCAGCGCATCCGGGGGGGTGGAGACCCAGTACTTC.

This clone came up once. The J gene is TRBJ2-2, the V gene TRBV18; 7 positions agree with TRBD2. V dropped 4 bases and J dropped 3; count of bases not matched to a gene: 5. Germline CDR1 is KGHSH and CDR2 is LQKENI. The CDR3 is 15 residues long. CDR3 sequence reads: CASSRGSVDTGELFF. CDR3 DNA sequence: TGTGCCAGCTCACGCGGGAGTGTAGACACCGGGGAGCTGTTTTTT.

The rearrangement links TRBV28 to TRBJ1-5, with D unresolved. This CDR3 has 15 residues. Germline loops: CDR1 MDHEN, CDR2 SYDVKM. Trimming pared 1 base from V and 0 bases from J, leaving 7 bases between. The CDR3 sequence: CASSLYHNSNQPQHF. DNA for the CDR3: TGTGCCAGCAGTTTATATCACAATAGCAATCAGCCCCAGCATTTT.

This chain joins TRBV6-2 or TRBV6-3 and TRBJ1-5, with D perhaps matching TRBD1 (5 bases). In germline, CDR1 is MNHEY, CDR2 SVGEGT. V was cut by 2 bases and J by 6 bases, with 11 bases left in between. This CDR3 spans 14 amino acids. In nucleotides, the CDR3 is TGTGCCAGCAGTTACGGGGGGGTGGGTCAGCCCCAGCATTTT. Translating gives CASSYGGVGQPQHF.

The chain joins TRBV2 to TRBJ2-7, with 7 bases lining up with TRBD2. The V gene end was trimmed by 4 bases and the J gene end by 6 bases; junction bases not matched to a gene: 12. The CDR3 runs to 15 residues. CDR1 is SNHLY and CDR2 is FYNNEI in the germline V gene. The CDR3 sequence: CASSVQGPGRGEQYF. For the CDR3, the DNA is TGTGCCAGCAGTGTCCAGGGCCCAGGGAGGGGCGAGCAGTACTTC.

As DNA, the CDR3 is TGTGCCAGCAGCTCCGAGTACTTGGAGACCCAGTACTTC. Amino acids: CASSSEYLETQYF. The genes are TRBV7-2 and TRBJ2-5; D uncertain. Trimming left V 4 bases short and J 5 bases short, with 11 bases between. Germline V gene sequence: CDR1 SGHTA, CDR2 FQGNSA. The CDR3 length is 13 residues.

The chain links TRBV19 to TRBJ2-3, with 10 bases aligning to TRBD2. The junction had 15 bases not matched to a gene; V was cut back by 10 bases and J by 8 bases. The CDR3 length is 15 residues. The germline CDR1 and CDR2 sequences are LNHDA and SQIVND (reference sequence). DNA of the CDR3: TGTGCCACTCACCCTTCGGCTAGCGGGAGTGGTACGCAGTATTTT. Residues: CATHPSASGSGTQYF.

A single count supports this clone. J is TRBJ2-3 and V is TRBV2, with 11 bases aligning to TRBD1. Germline V gene lookup returns CDR1 SNHLY and CDR2 FYNNEI. The CDR3 length is 14 residues. The trim removed 3 bases at V and 5 bases at J, leaving 1 base unmatched. CDR3 sequence (DNA): TGTGCCAGCAGTGAGGGACAGGGGGTAGATACGCAGTATTTT. It codes for CASSEGQGVDTQYF. The whole variable domain, remainder taken from reference TRBV2 and TRBJ2-3, is EPEVTQTPSHQVTQMGQEVILRCVPISNHLYFYWYRQILGQKVEFLVSFYNNEISEKSEIFDDQFSVERPDGSNFTLKIRSTKLEDSAMYFCASSEGQGVDTQYFGPGTRLTVL.

CDR3 nucleotides: TGTGCCAGCATCCGACCGGGACTAGCGGACCCTTGCACAGATACGCAGTATTTT. It yields the protein CASIRPGLADPCTDTQYF. The chain employs TRBV9 and TRBJ2-3; TRBD2 matches 11 bases. This CDR3 has 18 residues. Germline V lookup: CDR1 SGDLS, CDR2 YYNGEE. V shed 6 bases and J 1 base; nucleotides not matched to a gene: 13.